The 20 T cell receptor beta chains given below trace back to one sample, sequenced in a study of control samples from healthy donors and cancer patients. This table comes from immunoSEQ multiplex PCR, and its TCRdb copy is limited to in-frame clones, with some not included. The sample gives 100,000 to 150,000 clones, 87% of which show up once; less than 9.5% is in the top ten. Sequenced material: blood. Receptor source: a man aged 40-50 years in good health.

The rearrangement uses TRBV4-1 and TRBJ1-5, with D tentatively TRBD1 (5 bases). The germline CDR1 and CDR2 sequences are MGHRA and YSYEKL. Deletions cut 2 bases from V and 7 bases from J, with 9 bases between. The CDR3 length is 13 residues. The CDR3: CASSQYGDQPQHF. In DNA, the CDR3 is TGCGCCAGCAGCCAATACGGGGACCAGCCCCAGCATTTT.

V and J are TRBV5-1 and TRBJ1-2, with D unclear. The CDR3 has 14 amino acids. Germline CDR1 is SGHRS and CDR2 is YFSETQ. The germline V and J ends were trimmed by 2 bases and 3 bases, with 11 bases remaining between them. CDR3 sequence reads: CASSLLGEDYGYTF. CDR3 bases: TGCGCCAGCAGCTTATTAGGAGAGGACTATGGCTACACCTTC.

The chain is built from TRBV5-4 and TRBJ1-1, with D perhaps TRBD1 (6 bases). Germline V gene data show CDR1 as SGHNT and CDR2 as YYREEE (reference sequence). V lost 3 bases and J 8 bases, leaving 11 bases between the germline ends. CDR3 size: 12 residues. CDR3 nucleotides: TGTGCCAGCAGCTCGACAGGACACGAAGCTTTCTTT. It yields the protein CASSSTGHEAFF.

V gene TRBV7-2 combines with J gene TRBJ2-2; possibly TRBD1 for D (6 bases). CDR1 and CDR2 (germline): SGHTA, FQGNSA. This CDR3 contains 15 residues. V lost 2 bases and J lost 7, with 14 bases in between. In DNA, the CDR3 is TGTGCCAGCAGCTTATTTCCAGGGGTGAGCGGGGAGCTGTTTTTT. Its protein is CASSLFPGVSGELFF. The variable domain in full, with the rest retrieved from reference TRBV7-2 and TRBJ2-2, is GAGVSQSPSNKVTEKGKDVELRCDPISGHTALYWYRQSLGQGLEFLIYFQGNSAPDKSGLPSDRFSAERTGGSVSTLTIQRTQQEDSAVYLCASSLFPGVSGELFFGEGSRLTVL.

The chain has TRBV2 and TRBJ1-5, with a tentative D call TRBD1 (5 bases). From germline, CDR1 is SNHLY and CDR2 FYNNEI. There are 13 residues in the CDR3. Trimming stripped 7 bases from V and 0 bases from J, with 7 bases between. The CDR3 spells CASTQDSNQPQHF. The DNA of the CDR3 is TGTGCCAGCACACAGGATAGCAATCAGCCCCAGCATTTT.

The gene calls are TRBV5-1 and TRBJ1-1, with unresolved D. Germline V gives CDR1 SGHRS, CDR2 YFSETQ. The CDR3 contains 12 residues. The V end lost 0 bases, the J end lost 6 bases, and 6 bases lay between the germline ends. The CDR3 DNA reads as TGCGCCAGCAGCTTGGACCTAGCTGAAGCTTTCTTT. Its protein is CASSLDLAEAFF.

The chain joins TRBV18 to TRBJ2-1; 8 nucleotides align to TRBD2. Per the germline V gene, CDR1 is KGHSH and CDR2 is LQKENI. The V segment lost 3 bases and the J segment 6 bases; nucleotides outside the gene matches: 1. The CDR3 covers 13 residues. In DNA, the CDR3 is TGTGCCAGCTCACCCGGACTAGCCAATGAGCAGTTCTTC. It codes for CASSPGLANEQFF.

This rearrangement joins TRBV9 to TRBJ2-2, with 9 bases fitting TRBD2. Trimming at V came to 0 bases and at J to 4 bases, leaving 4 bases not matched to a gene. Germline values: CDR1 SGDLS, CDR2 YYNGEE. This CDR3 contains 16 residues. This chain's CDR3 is CASSVGSGGLTGELFF. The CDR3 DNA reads TGTGCCAGCAGCGTAGGTAGCGGGGGCCTCACCGGGGAGCTGTTTTTT.

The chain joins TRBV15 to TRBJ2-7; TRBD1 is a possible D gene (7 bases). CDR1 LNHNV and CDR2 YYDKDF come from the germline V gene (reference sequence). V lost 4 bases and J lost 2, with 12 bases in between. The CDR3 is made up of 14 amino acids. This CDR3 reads CATSMFRGAYEQYF. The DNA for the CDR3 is TGTGCCACCAGCATGTTCAGGGGGGCCTACGAGCAGTACTTC.

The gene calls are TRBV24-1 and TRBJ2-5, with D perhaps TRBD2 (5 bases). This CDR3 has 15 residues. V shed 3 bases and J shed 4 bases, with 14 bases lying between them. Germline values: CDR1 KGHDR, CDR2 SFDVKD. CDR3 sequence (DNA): TGTGCCACCAGTGATAGGAGGTATGGCCCAGAGACCCAGTACTTC. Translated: CATSDRRYGPETQYF.

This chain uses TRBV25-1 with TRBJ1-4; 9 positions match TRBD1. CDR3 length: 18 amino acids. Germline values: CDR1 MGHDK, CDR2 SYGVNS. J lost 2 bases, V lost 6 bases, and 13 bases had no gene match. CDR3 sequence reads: CASSLSPGQGWTNEKLFF. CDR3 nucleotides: TGTGCCAGCAGCCTATCACCGGGACAGGGTTGGACTAATGAAAAACTGTTTTTT.

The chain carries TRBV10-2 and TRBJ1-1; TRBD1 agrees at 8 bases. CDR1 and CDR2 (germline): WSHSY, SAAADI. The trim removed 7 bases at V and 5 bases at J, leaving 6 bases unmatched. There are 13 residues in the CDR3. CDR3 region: CASNDRGRTEAFF. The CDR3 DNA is TGCGCCAGCAACGACAGGGGAAGGACTGAAGCTTTCTTT.

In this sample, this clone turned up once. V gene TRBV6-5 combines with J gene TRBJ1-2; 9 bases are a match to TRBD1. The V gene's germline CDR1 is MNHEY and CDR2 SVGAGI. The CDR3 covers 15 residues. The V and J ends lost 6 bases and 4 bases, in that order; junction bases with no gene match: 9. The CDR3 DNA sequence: TGTGCCAGCAGAGCACAACAGGGGGCATTCTATGGCTACACCTTC. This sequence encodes CASRAQQGAFYGYTF.

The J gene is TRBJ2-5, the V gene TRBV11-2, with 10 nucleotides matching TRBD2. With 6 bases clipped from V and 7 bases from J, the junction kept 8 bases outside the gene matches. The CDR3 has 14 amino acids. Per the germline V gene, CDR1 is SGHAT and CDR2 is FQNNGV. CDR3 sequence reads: CASRFTSGVGTQYF. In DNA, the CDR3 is TGTGCCAGCAGGTTTACTAGCGGGGTAGGGACCCAGTACTTC.

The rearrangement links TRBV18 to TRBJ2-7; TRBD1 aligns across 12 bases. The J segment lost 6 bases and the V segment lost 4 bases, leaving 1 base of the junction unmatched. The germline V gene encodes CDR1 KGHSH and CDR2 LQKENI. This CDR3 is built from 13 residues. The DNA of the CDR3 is TGTGCCAGCTCACGGGACAGGGGGCGCGAGCAGTACTTC. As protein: CASSRDRGREQYF. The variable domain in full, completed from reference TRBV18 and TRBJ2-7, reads NAGVMQNPRHLVRRRGQEARLRCSPMKGHSHVYWYRQLPEEGLKFMVYLQKENIIDESGMPKERFSAEFPKEGPSILRIQQVVRGDSAAYFCASSRDRGREQYFGPGTRLTVT.

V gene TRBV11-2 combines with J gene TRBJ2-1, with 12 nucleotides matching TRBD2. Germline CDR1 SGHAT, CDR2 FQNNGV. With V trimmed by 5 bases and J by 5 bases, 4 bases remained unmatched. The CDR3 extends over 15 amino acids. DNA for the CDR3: TGTGCCAGCAGCCTAGCGGGGGGGCCTAACAATGAGCAGTTCTTC. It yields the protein CASSLAGGPNNEQFF.

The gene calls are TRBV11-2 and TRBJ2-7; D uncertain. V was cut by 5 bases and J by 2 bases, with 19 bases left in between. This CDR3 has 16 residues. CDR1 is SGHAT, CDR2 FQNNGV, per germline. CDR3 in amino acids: CASSPVSRVGAYEQYF. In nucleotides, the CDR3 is TGTGCCAGCAGCCCCGTCTCCCGGGTGGGTGCCTACGAGCAGTACTTC.

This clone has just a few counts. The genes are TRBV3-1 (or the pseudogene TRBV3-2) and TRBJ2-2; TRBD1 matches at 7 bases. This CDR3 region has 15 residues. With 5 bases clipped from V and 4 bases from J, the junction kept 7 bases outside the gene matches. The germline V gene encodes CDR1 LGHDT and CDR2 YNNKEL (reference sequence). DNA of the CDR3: TGTGCCAGCAGCTTTAGACAGGGTGCCACCGGGGAGCTGTTTTTT. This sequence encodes CASSFRQGATGELFF.

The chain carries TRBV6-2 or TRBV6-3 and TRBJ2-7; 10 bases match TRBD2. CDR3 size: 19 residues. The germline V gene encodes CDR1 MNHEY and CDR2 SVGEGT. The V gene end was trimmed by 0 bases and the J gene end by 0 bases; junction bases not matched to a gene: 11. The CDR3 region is CASSYSSRTSGSSSYEQYF. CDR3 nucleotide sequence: TGTGCCAGCAGTTACTCGAGTCGGACTAGCGGTTCTAGCTCCTACGAGCAGTACTTC.

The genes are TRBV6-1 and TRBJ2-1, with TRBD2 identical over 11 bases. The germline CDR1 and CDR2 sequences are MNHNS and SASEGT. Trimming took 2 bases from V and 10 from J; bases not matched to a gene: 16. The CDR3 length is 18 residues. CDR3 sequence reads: CASSEFSGSTSGGWEQFF. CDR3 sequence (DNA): TGTGCCAGCAGTGAATTCTCGGGGTCTACTAGCGGGGGATGGGAGCAGTTCTTC.